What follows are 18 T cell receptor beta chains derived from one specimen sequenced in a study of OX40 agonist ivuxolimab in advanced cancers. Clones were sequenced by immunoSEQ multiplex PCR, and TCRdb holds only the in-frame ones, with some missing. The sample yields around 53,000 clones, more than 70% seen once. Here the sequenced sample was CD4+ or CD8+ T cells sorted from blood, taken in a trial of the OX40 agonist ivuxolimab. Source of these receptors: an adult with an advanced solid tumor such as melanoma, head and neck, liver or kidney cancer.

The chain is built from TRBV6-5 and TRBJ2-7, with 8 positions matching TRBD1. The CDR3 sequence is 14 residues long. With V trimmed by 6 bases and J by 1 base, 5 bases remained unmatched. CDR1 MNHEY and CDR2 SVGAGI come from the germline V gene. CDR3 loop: CASSRGQGSYEQYF. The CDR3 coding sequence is TGTGCCAGCAGCCGCGGACAGGGTTCCTACGAGCAGTACTTC.

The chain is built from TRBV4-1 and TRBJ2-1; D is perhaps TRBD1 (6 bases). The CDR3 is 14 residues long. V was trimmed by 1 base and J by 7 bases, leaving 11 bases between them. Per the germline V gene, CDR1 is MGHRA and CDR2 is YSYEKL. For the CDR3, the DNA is TGCGCCAGCAGCCAAGGCAGGGGAAGGAATGAGCAGTTCTTC. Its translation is CASSQGRGRNEQFF.

CDR3 sequence reads: CASSVGTRKSDNEQFF. The DNA of the CDR3 is TGTGCCAGCAGCGTAGGAACTCGGAAGTCAGACAATGAGCAGTTCTTC. This chain uses TRBV9 with TRBJ2-1; no reliable D call. The V gene lost 0 bases and the J gene lost 5 bases, with 15 bases spanning the gap. There are 16 residues in the CDR3. The V gene's germline CDR1 is SGDLS and CDR2 YYNGEE.

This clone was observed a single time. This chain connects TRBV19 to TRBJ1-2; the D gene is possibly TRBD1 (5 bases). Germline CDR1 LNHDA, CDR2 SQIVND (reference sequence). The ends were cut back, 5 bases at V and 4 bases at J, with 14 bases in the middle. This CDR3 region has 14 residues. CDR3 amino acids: CASSPPLGTYGYTF. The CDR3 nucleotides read TGTGCCAGTAGTCCCCCGCTAGGGACCTATGGCTACACCTTC.

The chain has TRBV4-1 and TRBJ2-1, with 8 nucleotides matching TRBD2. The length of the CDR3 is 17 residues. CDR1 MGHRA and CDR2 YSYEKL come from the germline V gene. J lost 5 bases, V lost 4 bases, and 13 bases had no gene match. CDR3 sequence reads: CASSPPLAGKGHNEQFF. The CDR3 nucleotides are TGCGCCAGCAGCCCCCCCTTAGCGGGAAAGGGCCACAATGAGCAGTTCTTC.

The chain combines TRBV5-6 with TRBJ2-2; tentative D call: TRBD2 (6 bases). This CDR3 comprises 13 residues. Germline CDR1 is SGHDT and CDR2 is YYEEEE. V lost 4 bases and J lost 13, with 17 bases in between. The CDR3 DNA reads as TGTGCCAGCAGCCCAGCCTGGGAGGTAGGGCTGTTTTTT. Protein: CASSPAWEVGLFF.

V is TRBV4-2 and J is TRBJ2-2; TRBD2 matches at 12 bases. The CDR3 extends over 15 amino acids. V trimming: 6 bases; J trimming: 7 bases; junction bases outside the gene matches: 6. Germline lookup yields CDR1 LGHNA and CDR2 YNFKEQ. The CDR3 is CASRSSGRAYGELFF. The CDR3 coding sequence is TGTGCCAGCAGGTCTAGCGGGAGGGCCTACGGGGAGCTGTTTTTT.

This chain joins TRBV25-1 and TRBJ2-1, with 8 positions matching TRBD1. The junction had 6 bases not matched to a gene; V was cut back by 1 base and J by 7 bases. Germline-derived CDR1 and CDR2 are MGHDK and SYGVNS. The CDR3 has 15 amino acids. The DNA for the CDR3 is TGTGCCAGCAGTGAATTTGGACAGGGTGTGAATGAGCAGTTCTTC. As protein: CASSEFGQGVNEQFF.

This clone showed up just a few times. The CDR3 reads CASSSTGTGGASGELFF. As DNA, the CDR3 is TGTGCCAGCAGCTCGACCGGGACAGGGGGCGCATCCGGGGAGCTGTTTTTT. V is TRBV5-8 and J is TRBJ2-2, with 12 bases identical to TRBD1. Per the germline V gene, CDR1 is SGHTS and CDR2 is YDEGEE. V lost 3 bases to trimming and J lost 6 bases; unmatched junction nucleotides: 9. CDR3 length: 17 amino acids.

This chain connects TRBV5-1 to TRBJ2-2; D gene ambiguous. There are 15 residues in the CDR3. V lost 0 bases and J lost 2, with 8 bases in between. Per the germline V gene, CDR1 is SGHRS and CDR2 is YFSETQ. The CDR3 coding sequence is TGCGCCAGCAGCTTGGATGACGGAAACACCGGGGAGCTGTTTTTT. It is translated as CASSLDDGNTGELFF.

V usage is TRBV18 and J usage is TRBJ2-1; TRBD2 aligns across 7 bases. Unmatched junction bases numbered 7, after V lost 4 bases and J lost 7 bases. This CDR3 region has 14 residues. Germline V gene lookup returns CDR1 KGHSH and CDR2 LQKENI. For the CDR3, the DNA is TGTGCCAGCTCACGGGGGAGCGGGGCAAATGAGCAGTTCTTC. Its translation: CASSRGSGANEQFF.

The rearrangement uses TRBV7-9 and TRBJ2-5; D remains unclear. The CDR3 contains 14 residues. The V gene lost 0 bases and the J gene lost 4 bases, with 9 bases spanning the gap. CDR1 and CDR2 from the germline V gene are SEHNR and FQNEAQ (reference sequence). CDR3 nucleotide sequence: TGTGCCAGCAGCTTAGCCCGAGCTGTAGAGACCCAGTACTTC. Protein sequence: CASSLARAVETQYF.

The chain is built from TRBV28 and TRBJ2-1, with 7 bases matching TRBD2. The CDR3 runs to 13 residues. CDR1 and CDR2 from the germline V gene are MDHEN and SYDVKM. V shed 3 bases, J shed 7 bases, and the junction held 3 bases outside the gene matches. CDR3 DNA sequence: TGTGCCAGCAGTTTTGATAGCGGGAATGAGCAGTTCTTC. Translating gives CASSFDSGNEQFF.

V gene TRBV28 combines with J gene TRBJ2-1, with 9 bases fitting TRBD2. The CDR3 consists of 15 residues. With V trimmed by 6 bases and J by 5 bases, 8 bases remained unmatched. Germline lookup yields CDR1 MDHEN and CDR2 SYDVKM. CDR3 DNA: TGTGCCAGCAGGCTACTAGCGGGTCAACACAATGAGCAGTTCTTC. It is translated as CASRLLAGQHNEQFF.

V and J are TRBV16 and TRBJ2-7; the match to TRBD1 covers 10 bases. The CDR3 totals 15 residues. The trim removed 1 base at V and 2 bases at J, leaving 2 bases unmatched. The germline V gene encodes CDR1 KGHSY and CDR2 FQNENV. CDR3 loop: CASSQFGTGAYEQYF. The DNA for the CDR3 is TGTGCCAGCAGCCAATTTGGGACAGGGGCCTACGAGCAGTACTTC.

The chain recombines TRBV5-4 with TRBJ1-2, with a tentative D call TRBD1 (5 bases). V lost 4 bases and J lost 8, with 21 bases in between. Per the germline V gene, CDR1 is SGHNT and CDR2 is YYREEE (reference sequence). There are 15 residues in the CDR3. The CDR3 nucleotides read TGTGCCAGCAGCCCAGGAGGCAGGGAATGGGAGGGCTACACCTTC. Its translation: CASSPGGREWEGYTF. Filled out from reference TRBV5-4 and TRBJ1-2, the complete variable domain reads ETGVTQSPTHLIKTRGQQVTLRCSSQSGHNTVSWYQQALGQGPQFIFQYYREEENGRGNFPPRFSGLQFPNYSSELNVNALELDDSALYLCASSPGGREWEGYTFGSGTRLTVV.

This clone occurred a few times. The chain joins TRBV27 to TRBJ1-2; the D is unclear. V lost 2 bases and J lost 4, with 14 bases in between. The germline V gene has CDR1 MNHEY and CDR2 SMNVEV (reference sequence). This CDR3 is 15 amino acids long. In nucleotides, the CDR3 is TGTGCCAGCAGTTTAAAAAGAAATCTAGGCTATGGCTACACCTTC. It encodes CASSLKRNLGYGYTF.

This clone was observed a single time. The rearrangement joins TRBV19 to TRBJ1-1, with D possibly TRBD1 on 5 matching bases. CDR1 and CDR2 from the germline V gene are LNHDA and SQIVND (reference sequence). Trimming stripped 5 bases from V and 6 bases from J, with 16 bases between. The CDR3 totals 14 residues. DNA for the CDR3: TGTGCCAGTAGTGGGCCTGGGGGATCCGCTGAAGCTTTCTTT. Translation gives CASSGPGGSAEAFF.